Described below is a single T cell receptor beta chain sequence and its context. These data belong to a study of blood T cell repertoires in COVID-19. Overall study: Sites across the United States, Italy and Spain contributed samples from acute and convalescent COVID-19.

The CDR3 has 12 residues. From germline, CDR1 is SGHNT and CDR2 YENEEA. The V gene lost 5 bases and the J gene lost 5 bases, with 7 bases spanning the gap. Original methodology: Amplification of reference gene primers was used by the study to estimate nucleated cell counts. Profiling relied on immunoSEQ multiplex PCR, and the TCRdb table lists in-frame clones only, not all of them. From that table come the V and J calls and clone size; the DNA was used to work out D and trimming. Among under 85,000 clones listed, over 75% were seen once. This clonotype originated in a man aged 45-65 years with acute or convalescent COVID-19. V usage is TRBV11-3 and J usage is TRBJ1-3; D not resolved. Sequenced material: peripheral blood. CDR3 in DNA: TGTGCCAGCAGCACACATCGAAACACCATATATTTT. This translates into CASSTHRNTIYF.